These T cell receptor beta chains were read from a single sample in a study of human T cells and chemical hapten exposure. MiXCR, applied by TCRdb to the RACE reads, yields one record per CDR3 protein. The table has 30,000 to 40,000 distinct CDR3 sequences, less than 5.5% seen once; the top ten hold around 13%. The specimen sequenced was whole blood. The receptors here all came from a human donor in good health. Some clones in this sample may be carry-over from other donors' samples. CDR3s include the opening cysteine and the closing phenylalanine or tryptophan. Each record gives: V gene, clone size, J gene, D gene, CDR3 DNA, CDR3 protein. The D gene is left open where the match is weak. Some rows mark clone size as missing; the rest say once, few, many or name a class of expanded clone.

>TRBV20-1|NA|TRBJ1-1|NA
TGCAGTGCTAGAGAACAGGGAACCCCAACGGCTTTCTTT
CSAREQGTPTAFF
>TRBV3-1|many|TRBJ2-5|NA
TGTGCCAGCAGCCGCTTTCAAGAGACCCAGTACTTC
CASSRFQETQYF
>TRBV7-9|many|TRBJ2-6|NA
TGTGCCAGCACCGAAAATCGATGGGAGAAAGGGTTCCCCTCGGCTGGGGCCAACGTCCTGACTTTC
CASTENRWEKGFPSAGANVLTF
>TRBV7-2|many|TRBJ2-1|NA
TGTGCCAGCAGCTTAGAGACAGTACACAATGAGCAGTTCTTC
CASSLETVHNEQFF
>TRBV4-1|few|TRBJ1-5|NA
TGCGCCAGCAGCCAAGTGACAGTCAGCAATCAGCCCCAGCATTTT
CASSQVTVSNQPQHF
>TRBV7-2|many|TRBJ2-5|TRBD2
TGTGCCAGCAGCCCACCCCCCGGGACTAGCGGGATTTGGGAGACCCAGTACTTC
CASSPPPGTSGIWETQYF
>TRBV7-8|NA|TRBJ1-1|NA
TGTGCCAGCAGCTTAGCCCCGGCGGGGACTGAAGCTTTCTTT
CASSLAPAGTEAFF
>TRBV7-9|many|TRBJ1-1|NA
TGTGCCAGCAGCTTAGCCGGGGCGAAGGGAGGCACTGAAGCTTTCTTT
CASSLAGAKGGTEAFF
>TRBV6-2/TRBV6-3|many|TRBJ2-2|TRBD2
TGTGCCAGCAGCCTTAAGACTAGCGGGACGAACACCGGGGAGCTGTTTTTT
CASSLKTSGTNTGELFF
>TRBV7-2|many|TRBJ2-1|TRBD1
TGTGCCAGCAGCTCCCAACCGGGACAGAGGGGTGAGCAGTTCTTC
CASSSQPGQRGEQFF
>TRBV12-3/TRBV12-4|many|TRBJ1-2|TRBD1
TGTGCCAGCGGGGGCAGTCCCGGGACAGGGTTTGATGGCTACACCTTC
CASGGSPGTGFDGYTF
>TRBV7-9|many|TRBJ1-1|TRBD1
TGTGCCAGCAGCCCGCTACGGGACAGTGAAGCTTTCTTT
CASSPLRDSEAFF
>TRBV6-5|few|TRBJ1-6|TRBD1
TGTGCCGCGGGACAGGGGGTTTATTCACCCCTCCACTTT
CAAGQGVYSPLHF
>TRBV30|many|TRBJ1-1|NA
TGTGCCTGGTTAATGTGGACTGAAGCTTTCTTT
CAWLMWTEAFF
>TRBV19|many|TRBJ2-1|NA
TGTGCCAGTAGTATAGCTCCGTACAATGAGCAGTTCTTC
CASSIAPYNEQFF
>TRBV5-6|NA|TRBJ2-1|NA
TGTGCCAGCAGCCCCACAGGGCCGGGTGAGCAGTTCTTC
CASSPTGPGEQFF
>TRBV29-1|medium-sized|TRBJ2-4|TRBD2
TGCAGCGTTGGGACTAGCGGGTTCAAAAACATTCAGTACTTC
CSVGTSGFKNIQYF
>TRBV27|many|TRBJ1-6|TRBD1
TGTGCCAGCAGTCCCAGGGTGAGACAGGGCAATTCACCCCTCCACTTT
CASSPRVRQGNSPLHF
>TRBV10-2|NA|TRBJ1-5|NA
TGCGCCAGCATGGAGGCAGTCTACAATCAGCCCCAGCATTTT
CASMEAVYNQPQHF
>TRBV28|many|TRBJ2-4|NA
TGTGCCTCCGCCACCGACAGGGGAGGGTTAGCCAAAAACATTCAGTACTTC
CASATDRGGLAKNIQYF
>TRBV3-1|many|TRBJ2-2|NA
TGTGCCAGCAGCCCCGGCCGAGGACAGAACACCGGGGAGCTGTTTTTT
CASSPGRGQNTGELFF
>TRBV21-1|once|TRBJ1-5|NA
TGTGCCAGCAGCAAGAACAGGGCAGGACGGGTAGGGAATTCAAGCAATCAGCCCCAGCATTTT
CASSKNRAGRVGNSSNQPQHF
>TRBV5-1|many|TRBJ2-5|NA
TGCGCCAGCAGCTTACAAGGGGTTCGAGGAGAGACCCAGTACTTC
CASSLQGVRGETQYF
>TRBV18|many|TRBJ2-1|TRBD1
TGTGCCAGCTCACCATCGGGACAGGGGAGCGGGCCCTACAATGAGCAGTTCTTC
CASSPSGQGSGPYNEQFF
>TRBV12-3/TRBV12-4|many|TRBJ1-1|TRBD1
TGTGCCAGCGGCGACAGGGGGTCTTCTGAAGCTTTCTTT
CASGDRGSSEAFF
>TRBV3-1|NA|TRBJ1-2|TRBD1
TGTGCGGTCTCGACAGGGATTCGTGACTATGGCTACACCTTC
CAVSTGIRDYGYTF
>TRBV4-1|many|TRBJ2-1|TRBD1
TGCGCCAGCAGCCAACCTGCCGGGACAGGGGTTTATGAGCAGTTCTTC
CASSQPAGTGVYEQFF
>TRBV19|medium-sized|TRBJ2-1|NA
TGTGCCAGTAGTCACCCGATGACTAGTTCTGATGAGCAGTTCTTC
CASSHPMTSSDEQFF
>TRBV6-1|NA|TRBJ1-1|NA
TGTGCCAGCAGTACCACCACACAGGGCCCTAACACTGAAGCTTTCTTT
CASSTTTQGPNTEAFF
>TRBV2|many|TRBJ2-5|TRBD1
TGTGCCAGCAGCTACGAACGGGACAGGGGAGGGCAGACCCAGTACTTC
CASSYERDRGGQTQYF
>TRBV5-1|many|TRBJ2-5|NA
TGCGCCAGCAGGAGAGCAGTCGAGACCCAGTACTTC
CASRRAVETQYF
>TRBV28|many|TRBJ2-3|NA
TGTGCCAGCAGCCTCCGGGACTCCTCCCCCACAGATACGCAGTATTTT
CASSLRDSSPTDTQYF
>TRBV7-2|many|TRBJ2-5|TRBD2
TGTGCCAGCAGCTTAAAGGCGGGAGGGGAAGAGACCCAGTACTTC
CASSLKAGGEETQYF
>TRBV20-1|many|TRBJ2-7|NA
TGCAGTGCTAGAGGGGATAGGAGCTCCTACGAGCAGTACTTC
CSARGDRSSYEQYF
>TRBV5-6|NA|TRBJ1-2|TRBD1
TGTGCCAGCAGACGGACAGGGTTATTTTATGGCTACACCTTC
CASRRTGLFYGYTF
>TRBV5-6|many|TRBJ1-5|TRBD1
TGTGCCAGCAGCTTGAAGACAGGGGGTAATCAGCCCCAGCATTTT
CASSLKTGGNQPQHF
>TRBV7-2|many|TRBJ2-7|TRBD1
TGTGCCAGCAGCCTCAGCCCGGGACAGGGCTACGAGCAGTACTTC
CASSLSPGQGYEQYF
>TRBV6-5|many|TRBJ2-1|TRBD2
TGTGCCAGCAGTTACTCGACATCTTTGGGTGGGAGGGCCAGGAATGAGCAGTTCTTC
CASSYSTSLGGRARNEQFF
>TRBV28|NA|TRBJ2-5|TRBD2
TGTGCCAGCAGGCGCCCCGGGACTAGGGGGATCTTGAAGACCCAGTACTTC
CASRRPGTRGILKTQYF
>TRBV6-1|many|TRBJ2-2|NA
TGTGCCAGCAGTGAATGGCGGGAGCTGTTTTTT
CASSEWRELFF
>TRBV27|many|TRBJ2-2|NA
TGTGCCAGCAGTTTCGTCCCCCGCAGGACCGGGGAGCTGTTTTTT
CASSFVPRRTGELFF
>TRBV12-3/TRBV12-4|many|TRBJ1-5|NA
TGTGCCAGCAGTCAAAGACAGGCCCTTGGCAATCAGCCCCAGCATTTT
CASSQRQALGNQPQHF